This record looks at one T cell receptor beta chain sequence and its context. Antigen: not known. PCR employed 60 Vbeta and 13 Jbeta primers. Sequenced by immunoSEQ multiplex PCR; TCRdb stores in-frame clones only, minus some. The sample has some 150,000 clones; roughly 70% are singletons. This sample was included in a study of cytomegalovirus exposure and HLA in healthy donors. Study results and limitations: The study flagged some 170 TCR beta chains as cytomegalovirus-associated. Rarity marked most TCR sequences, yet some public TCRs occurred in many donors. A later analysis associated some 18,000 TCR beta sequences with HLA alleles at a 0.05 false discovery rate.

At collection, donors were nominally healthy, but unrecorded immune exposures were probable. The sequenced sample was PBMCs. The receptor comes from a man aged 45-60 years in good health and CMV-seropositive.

DNA for the CDR3: TGTGCCAGCAGACCAGGAAGGACTAGCTCCTACGAGCAGTACTTC. It yields the protein CASRPGRTSSYEQYF. This rearrangement joins TRBV6-5 to TRBJ2-7, with 7 bases matching TRBD2. Looked up from germline, CDR1 is MNHEY and CDR2 is SVGAGI. V was pared by 6 bases and J by 0 bases, with 8 bases of the junction left unmatched. This CDR3 has 15 amino acids.